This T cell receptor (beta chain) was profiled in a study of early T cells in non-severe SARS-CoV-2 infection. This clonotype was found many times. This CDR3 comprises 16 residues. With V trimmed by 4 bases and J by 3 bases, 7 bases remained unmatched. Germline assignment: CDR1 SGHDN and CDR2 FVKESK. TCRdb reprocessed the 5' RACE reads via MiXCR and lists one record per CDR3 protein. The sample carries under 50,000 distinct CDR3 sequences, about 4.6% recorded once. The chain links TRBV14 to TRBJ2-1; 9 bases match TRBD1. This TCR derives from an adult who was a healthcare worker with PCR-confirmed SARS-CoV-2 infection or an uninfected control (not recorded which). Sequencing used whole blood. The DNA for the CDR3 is TGTGCCAGCAGCCGCGCCGGGACAGGGTACTACAATGAGCAGTTCTTC. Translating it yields CASSRAGTGYYNEQFF. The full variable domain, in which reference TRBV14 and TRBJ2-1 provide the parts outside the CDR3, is EAGVTQFPSHSVIEKGQTVTLRCDPISGHDNLYWYRRVMGKEIKFLLHFVKESKQDESGMPNNRFLAERTGGTYSTLKVQPAELEDSGVYFCASSRAGTGYYNEQFFGPGTRLTVL.